The next 13 T cell receptor beta chains were all read from a single sample in a study of T-cell reconstitution after alpha-beta-depleted transplantation in children. Researchers prepared the TCRbeta library using unique molecular identifiers, the study reports. TCRdb passed the PCR reads through MiXCR, listing each CDR3 protein once. The sample lists 140,000 or so distinct CDR3 sequences; about 9% were seen once. This specimen was PBMCs, mostly from graft donor cells, taken 180 days after TCRalphabeta/CD19-depleted stem cell transplant. The receptors stem from a female patient aged 2-9 years who had a stem cell transplant for congenital amegakaryocytic thrombocytopenia, so the T cells may come from the graft donor.

Only a few counts were recorded for this clonotype. This chain uses TRBV27 with TRBJ2-3; 8 positions match TRBD1. Trimming cost V 4 bases and J 2 bases; bases outside gene matches: 8. This CDR3 has 16 amino acids. Germline CDR1 and CDR2: MNHEY and SMNVEV (reference sequence). CDR3 protein: CASSSFGTGFTDTQYF. In DNA, the CDR3 is TGTGCCAGCAGTTCCTTCGGGACAGGCTTCACAGATACGCAGTATTTT.

Ten or more counts support this clonotype. The chain joins TRBV20-1 to TRBJ2-2; D call uncertain. The CDR3 is 12 amino acids. The germline V gene encodes CDR1 DFQATT and CDR2 SNEGSKA (reference sequence). V dropped 3 bases and J dropped 6 bases, with 8 bases sitting between them. The CDR3: CSASPRAGELFF. The CDR3 DNA follows: TGCAGTGCTAGCCCACGGGCCGGGGAGCTGTTTTTT.

This clonotype showed up just a few times. J is TRBJ1-2 and V is TRBV20-1; D may be TRBD1 (6 bases). The CDR3 is 15 residues long. Germline CDR1 and CDR2: DFQATT and SNEGSKA (reference sequence). V was trimmed by 0 bases and J by 5 bases, leaving 16 bases between them. CDR3 sequence reads: CSARDTTGFGYGYTF. CDR3 bases: TGCAGTGCTAGAGATACTACAGGGTTCGGGTATGGCTACACCTTC.

This clonotype has at least ten counts. The chain is built from TRBV28 and TRBJ2-3; D is perhaps TRBD1 or TRBD2 (6 bases each). V lost 3 bases, J lost 1 base, and 11 bases lay in between. The CDR3 contains 15 residues. Germline lookup yields CDR1 MDHEN and CDR2 SYDVKM. The chain's CDR3 is CASSLGGQGTDTQYF. The DNA of the CDR3 is TGTGCCAGCAGTTTGGGGGGACAAGGCACAGATACGCAGTATTTT.

This clonotype has at least ten counts. CDR3 loop: CASSPIREGEQFF. The CDR3 nucleotides are TGTGCCAGCTCACCGATCAGGGAAGGTGAGCAGTTCTTC. This rearrangement joins TRBV18 to TRBJ2-1, with a tentative D call TRBD1 (5 bases). This CDR3 spans 13 amino acids. V gave up 3 bases and J gave up 9 bases, with 12 bases separating them. Germline assignment: CDR1 KGHSH and CDR2 LQKENI.

This clonotype was observed many times. CDR3 nucleotide sequence: TGTGCCAGCAGCCAAGAGAGGGATTACGAGCAGTACTTC. This codes for CASSQERDYEQYF. This chain uses TRBV14 with TRBJ2-7; D might be TRBD2 (5 bases). The V gene's germline CDR1 is SGHDN and CDR2 FVKESK. With 0 bases removed from V and 4 bases from J, the gap between germline ends came to 7 bases. The CDR3 extends over 13 amino acids. Complete variable domain (other parts from reference TRBV14 and TRBJ2-7): EAGVTQFPSHSVIEKGQTVTLRCDPISGHDNLYWYRRVMGKEIKFLLHFVKESKQDESGMPNNRFLAERTGGTYSTLKVQPAELEDSGVYFCASSQERDYEQYFGPGTRLTVT.

This clonotype was detected a few times. The chain has TRBV18 and TRBJ2-3, with a tentative D call TRBD1 (6 bases). This CDR3 has 15 amino acids. Trimming shortened V by 3 bases and J by 2 bases, and 12 bases separated the two germline ends. Germline V lookup: CDR1 KGHSH, CDR2 LQKENI. The CDR3 region is CASSPYRATTDTQYF. The CDR3 nucleotides are TGTGCCAGCTCACCGTACAGGGCCACCACAGATACGCAGTATTTT.

V is TRBV11-3 and J is TRBJ2-2; D is perhaps TRBD2 (6 bases). This CDR3 has 17 amino acids. The V end lost 1 base, the J end lost 9 bases, and 21 bases lay between the germline ends. Per the germline V gene, CDR1 is SGHNT and CDR2 is YENEEA. The CDR3 DNA sequence: TGTGCCAGCAGCTTAGCGAGGGCGGGGCTCCAACTCCGGGAGCTGTTTTTT. Protein: CASSLARAGLQLRELFF. The full variable domain, its missing parts supplied by reference TRBV11-3 and TRBJ2-2, is EAGVVQSPRYKIIEKKQPVAFWCNPISGHNTLYWYLQNLGQGPELLIRYENEEAVDDSQLPKDRFSAERLKGVDSTLKIQPAELGDSAVYLCASSLARAGLQLRELFFGEGSRLTVL.

This clonotype came up many times. The chain joins TRBV7-9 to TRBJ2-7, with TRBD2 as a possible D gene (5 bases). This CDR3 region has 13 residues. Per germline, CDR1 SEHNR and CDR2 FQNEAQ (reference sequence). The V gene lost 5 bases and the J gene lost 3 bases, with 11 bases spanning the gap. Written as DNA, the CDR3 is TGTGCCAGCAGCAGAGGACTGTTCTACGAGCAGTACTTC. Protein product: CASSRGLFYEQYF.

This clonotype was counted between two and nine times. This chain links TRBV7-8 with TRBJ1-4; the D gene is possibly TRBD1 (5 bases). The CDR3 runs to 15 residues. V lost 2 bases to trimming and J lost 8 bases, with 15 bases between them. CDR1 is SGHVS and CDR2 is FQNEAQ in the germline V gene. The CDR3 DNA reads TGTGCCAGCAGCTTACGGGGACGGCCACTAGAAAAACTGTTTTTT. This gives the protein CASSLRGRPLEKLFF. The complete variable domain, with remaining parts taken from reference TRBV7-8 and TRBJ1-4, reads GAGVSQSPRYKVAKRGQDVALRCDPISGHVSLFWYQQALGQGPEFLTYFQNEAQLDKSGLPSDRFFAERPEGSVSTLKIQRTQQEDSAVYLCASSLRGRPLEKLFFGSGTQLSVL.

This clonotype turned up a few times. This sequence joins TRBV21-1 and TRBJ2-7. TRBV21-1 is recorded as a pseudogene. The CDR3 loop spans 16 amino acids. The CDR3 spells CASSKRDLRGSYEQYF. The CDR3 DNA follows: TGTGCCAGCAGCAAACGTGACCTCAGGGGCTCCTACGAGCAGTACTTC.

This clonotype was detected many times. This rearrangement joins TRBV5-4 to TRBJ1-6, with a tentative D call TRBD1 (6 bases). V lost 5 bases, J lost 8 bases, and 17 bases lay in between. Germline V gives CDR1 SGHNT, CDR2 YYREEE (reference sequence). This CDR3 has 15 residues. CDR3 sequence (DNA): TGTGCCAGCAGGGCAGGGGATCTCGGGGATTCACCCCTCCACTTT. Translation: CASRAGDLGDSPLHF.

The table lists this clonotype with many counts. The rearrangement links TRBV20-1 to TRBJ2-1; D remains unclear. Germline CDR1 is DFQATT and CDR2 is SNEGSKA (reference sequence). The CDR3 runs to 11 residues. V lost 4 bases to trimming and J lost 9 bases, with 10 bases between them. Written as DNA, the CDR3 is TGCAGTGCTACCACCCCAGCTGAGCAGTTCTTC. This translates into CSATTPAEQFF.